This record covers a single T cell receptor beta chain. The identical CDR3 is also encoded by other nucleotide sequences in the sample. This sample was taken from a study of blood T cell repertoires in COVID-19. Across the whole study: Spain, Italy and the United States supplied samples that represented acute and convalescent COVID-19. PBMCs, B-cell-depleted T cells, or T cells provided the cDNA or gDNA that made up the material.

Authors' analysis steps: How many nucleated cells were present was estimated from reference gene primer amplification. TCRdb's table, derived via immunoSEQ multiplex PCR, lists solely in-frame clones and lacks some. V and J calls and clone size come straight from that table; D and trimming were deduced from the DNA. This sample has around 100,000 clones, with around 90% found just once. Trimming pared 0 bases from V and 0 bases from J, leaving 5 bases between. Germline V gene sequence: CDR1 MGHRA, CDR2 YSYEKL. The CDR3 is 15 amino acids. The V and J genes are TRBV4-1 and TRBJ2-2; D is unclear. What was sequenced was peripheral blood. The sequence came from a man in his forties or fifties in a cohort sampled during active COVID-19. The CDR3 loop reads CASSQDSSNTGELFF. The CDR3 DNA reads as TGCGCCAGCAGCCAAGACTCGTCGAACACCGGGGAGCTGTTTTTT.